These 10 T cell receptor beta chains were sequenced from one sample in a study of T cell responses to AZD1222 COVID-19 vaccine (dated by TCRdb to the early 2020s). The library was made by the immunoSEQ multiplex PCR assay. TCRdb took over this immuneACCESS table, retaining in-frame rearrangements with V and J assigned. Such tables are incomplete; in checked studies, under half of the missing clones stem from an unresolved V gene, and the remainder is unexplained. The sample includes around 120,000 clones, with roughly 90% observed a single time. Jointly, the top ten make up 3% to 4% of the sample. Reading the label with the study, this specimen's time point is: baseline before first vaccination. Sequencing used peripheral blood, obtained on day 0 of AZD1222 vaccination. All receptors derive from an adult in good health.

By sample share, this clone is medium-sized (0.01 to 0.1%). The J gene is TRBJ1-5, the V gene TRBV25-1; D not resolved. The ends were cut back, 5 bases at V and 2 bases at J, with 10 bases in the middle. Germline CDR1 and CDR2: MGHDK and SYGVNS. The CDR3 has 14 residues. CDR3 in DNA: TGTGCCAGCAGTTGGGGAGAAGGCAATCAGCCCCAGCATTTT. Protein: CASSWGEGNQPQHF.

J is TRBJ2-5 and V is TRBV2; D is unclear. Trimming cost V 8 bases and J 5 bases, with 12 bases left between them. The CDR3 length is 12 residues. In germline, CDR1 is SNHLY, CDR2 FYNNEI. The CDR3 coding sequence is TGTGCCAGCCACGCCTCTCGGGAGACCCAGTACTTC. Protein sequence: CASHASRETQYF.

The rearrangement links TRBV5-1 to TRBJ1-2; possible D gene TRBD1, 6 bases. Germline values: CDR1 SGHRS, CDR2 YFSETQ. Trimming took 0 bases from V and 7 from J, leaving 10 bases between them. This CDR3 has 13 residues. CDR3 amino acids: CASSLGQVVGYTF. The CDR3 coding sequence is TGCGCCAGCAGCTTGGGACAGGTAGTTGGCTACACCTTC.

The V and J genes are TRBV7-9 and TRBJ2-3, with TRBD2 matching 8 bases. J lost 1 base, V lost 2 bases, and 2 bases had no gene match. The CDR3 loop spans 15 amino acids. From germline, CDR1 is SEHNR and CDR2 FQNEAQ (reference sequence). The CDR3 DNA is TGTGCCAGCAGCTTACACGGGAGGGGCACAGATACGCAGTATTTT. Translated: CASSLHGRGTDTQYF.

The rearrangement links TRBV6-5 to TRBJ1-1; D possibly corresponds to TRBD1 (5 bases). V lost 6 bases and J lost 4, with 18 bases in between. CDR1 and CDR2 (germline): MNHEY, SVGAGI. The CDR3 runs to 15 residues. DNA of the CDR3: TGTGCCAGCAGCTGGGACTCCGAATCGAGCACTGAAGCTTTCTTT. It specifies CASSWDSESSTEAFF.

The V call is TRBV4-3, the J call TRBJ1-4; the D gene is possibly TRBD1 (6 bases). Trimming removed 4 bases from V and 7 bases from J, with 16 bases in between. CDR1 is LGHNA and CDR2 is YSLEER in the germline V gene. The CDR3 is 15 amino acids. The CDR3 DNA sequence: TGCGCCAGCAGCCCCCAACAGGGCGGGGGTGAAAAACTGTTTTTT. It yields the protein CASSPQQGGGEKLFF.

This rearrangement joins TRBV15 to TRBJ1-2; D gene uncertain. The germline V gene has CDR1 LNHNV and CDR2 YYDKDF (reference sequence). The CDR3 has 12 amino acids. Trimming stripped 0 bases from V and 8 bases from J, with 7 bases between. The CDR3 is CATSRDREGYTF. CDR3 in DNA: TGTGCCACCAGCAGAGATCGTGAGGGCTACACCTTC.

CDR3 in DNA: TGCGCCAGCAGGGAATGGACAGGGCGCGATACGCAGTATTTT. Amino acid sequence: CASREWTGRDTQYF. The V call is TRBV5-1, the J call TRBJ2-3; 8 bases align to TRBD1. V dropped 5 bases and J dropped 6; count of bases not matched to a gene: 8. The germline CDR1 and CDR2 sequences are SGHRS and YFSETQ. The CDR3 is 14 amino acids.

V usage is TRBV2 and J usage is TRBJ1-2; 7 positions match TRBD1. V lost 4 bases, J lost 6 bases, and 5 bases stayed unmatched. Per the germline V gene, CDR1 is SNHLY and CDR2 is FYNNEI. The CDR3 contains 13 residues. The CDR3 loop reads CASSAGQRNGYTF. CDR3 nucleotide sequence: TGTGCCAGCAGTGCGGGACAGAGAAATGGCTACACCTTC.

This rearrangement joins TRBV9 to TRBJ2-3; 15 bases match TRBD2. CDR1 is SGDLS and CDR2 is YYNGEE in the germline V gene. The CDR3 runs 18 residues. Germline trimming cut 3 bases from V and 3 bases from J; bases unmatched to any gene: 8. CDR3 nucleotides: TGTGCCAGCAGCGCCCCTAGGGGACTAGCGGGGGGTACAGATACGCAGTATTTT. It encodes CASSAPRGLAGGTDTQYF.